The 10 T cell receptor beta chains below come from one sample, sequenced in a study of blood T cell repertoires in COVID-19. Repertoires were generated with immunoSEQ multiplex PCR, while TCRdb's copy carries only in-frame clones and drops some. Here the sample spans about 240,000 clones, about nine tenths being singletons. Sequencing was carried out using peripheral blood. These receptors came from a man aged 55 to 70 who had recovered from COVID-19.

The chain uses TRBV7-8 and TRBJ2-2; D is undetermined. CDR1 is SGHVS and CDR2 is FQNEAQ in the germline V gene. The V and J ends lost 2 bases and 0 bases respectively, with 7 bases between them. The CDR3 totals 15 residues. As DNA, the CDR3 is TGTGCCAGCAGCTTATTCCAGACGAACACCGGGGAGCTGTTTTTT. As protein: CASSLFQTNTGELFF.

J is TRBJ1-3 and V is TRBV7-8; the match to TRBD1 covers 10 bases. J lost 2 bases, V lost 8 bases, and 9 bases had no gene match. Looked up from germline, CDR1 is SGHVS and CDR2 is FQNEAQ. The CDR3 spans 16 residues. The CDR3 is CASGELGTGAGNTIYF. The CDR3 nucleotides read TGTGCCAGCGGAGAACTAGGGACAGGGGCTGGAAACACCATATATTTT.

The rearrangement uses TRBV7-9 and TRBJ1-4, with 11 bases lining up with TRBD1. After removal of 5 bases from V and 5 bases from J, the junction contained 10 bases not matched to a gene. Germline V gene lookup returns CDR1 SEHNR and CDR2 FQNEAQ (reference sequence). This CDR3 is 17 amino acids long. The CDR3 DNA is TGTGCCAGCAGCCAAACTGGACAGGGGGCACTGAATGAAAAACTGTTTTTT. Translation: CASSQTGQGALNEKLFF.

The rearrangement joins TRBV18 to TRBJ1-5; D possibly corresponds to TRBD1 (6 bases). V lost 4 bases, J lost 0 bases, and 16 bases lay in between. Germline CDR1 reads KGHSH; CDR2 reads LQKENI. CDR3 length: 17 residues. The CDR3, as DNA: TGTGCCAGCTCACGTGGGGGCGACAGGTATAGCAATCAGCCCCAGCATTTT. Its protein product is CASSRGGDRYSNQPQHF. Drawing the rest from reference TRBV18 and TRBJ1-5, the complete variable domain is NAGVMQNPRHLVRRRGQEARLRCSPMKGHSHVYWYRQLPEEGLKFMVYLQKENIIDESGMPKERFSAEFPKEGPSILRIQQVVRGDSAAYFCASSRGGDRYSNQPQHFGDGTRLSIL.

The rearrangement links TRBV6-5 to TRBJ2-3; tentatively, D is TRBD1 (6 bases). Germline lookup yields CDR1 MNHEY and CDR2 SVGAGI. The CDR3 covers 11 residues. With 7 bases removed from V and 9 bases from J, the gap between germline ends came to 11 bases. The CDR3 DNA is TGTGCCAGCAAGGACAGTTCAACGCAGTATTTT. It codes for CASKDSSTQYF.

The chain recombines TRBV7-6 with TRBJ1-1; the D gene is possibly TRBD1 (6 bases). CDR3 length: 15 residues. Germline lookup yields CDR1 SGHVS and CDR2 FNYEAQ. Deletions cut 4 bases from V and 10 bases from J, with 22 bases between. The CDR3 bases are TGTGCCAGCAGCTCTAGAGGTAACAGGGCAGGGAGAGCTTTCTTT. This encodes CASSSRGNRAGRAFF. Drawing the rest from reference TRBV7-6 and TRBJ1-1, the complete variable domain is GAGVSQSPRYKVTKRGQDVALRCDPISGHVSLYWYRQALGQGPEFLTYFNYEAQQDKSGLPNDRFSAERPEGSISTLTIQRTEQRDSAMYRCASSSRGNRAGRAFFGQGTRLTVV.

This chain joins TRBV19 and TRBJ1-6; maybe TRBD1 (6 bases). Germline V gene sequence: CDR1 LNHDA, CDR2 SQIVND (reference sequence). The ends were cut back, 5 bases at V and 7 bases at J, with 12 bases in the middle. CDR3 length equals 14 residues. CDR3 sequence reads: CASSLRGFNSPLHF. For the CDR3, the DNA is TGTGCCAGTAGTCTCAGGGGATTCAATTCACCCCTCCACTTT.

The table lists this clone with many counts. The chain has TRBV9 and TRBJ2-1; D possibly corresponds to TRBD2 (7 bases). Trimming took off 3 bases at V and 8 bases at J, with 15 bases between the two ends. The CDR3 extends over 14 amino acids. Germline V gene sequence: CDR1 SGDLS, CDR2 YYNGEE. CDR3 residues: CASSGKIGGDEQFF. The CDR3 DNA reads TGTGCCAGCAGCGGTAAAATAGGGGGGGATGAGCAGTTCTTC.

The CDR3 bases are TGTGCCAGCAGCTTGGGTCTAGCGGGGGGCCAAGAGACCCAGTACTTC. This sequence encodes CASSLGLAGGQETQYF. The chain is built from TRBV5-4 and TRBJ2-5; 11 positions agree with TRBD2. Germline CDR1 SGHNT, CDR2 YYREEE (reference sequence). Unmatched junction bases numbered 2, after V lost 0 bases and J lost 1 base. The CDR3 loop spans 16 amino acids.

The DNA of the CDR3 is TGCGCCAGCAGCTTGGCATCAGGGATATACAATGAGCAGTTCTTC. Its translation: CASSLASGIYNEQFF. The chain has TRBV5-1 and TRBJ2-1; D possibly corresponds to TRBD1 (5 bases). Trimming shortened V by 0 bases and J by 4 bases, and 11 bases separated the two germline ends. The CDR3 is 15 residues long. The germline gives CDR1 SGHRS, CDR2 YFSETQ. The full variable domain, in which reference TRBV5-1 and TRBJ2-1 provide the parts outside the CDR3, is KAGVTQTPRYLIKTRGQQVTLSCSPISGHRSVSWYQQTPGQGLQFLFEYFSETQRNKGNFPGRFSGRQFSNSRSEMNVSTLELGDSALYLCASSLASGIYNEQFFGPGTRLTVL.